A single sample gave rise to the 5 T cell receptor beta chains below, sequenced in a study of T cells in localized non-small cell lung cancer. Data came from immunoSEQ multiplex PCR; TCRdb stores just in-frame clones and leaves some out. The profile shows about 15,000 clones, roughly 90% of them singletons. Material: peripheral blood mononuclear cells, obtained before any cancer treatment. These receptor sequences come from a woman between 35 and 70 years old with stage III lung adenocarcinoma.

This chain uses TRBV6-1 with TRBJ1-2; 8 bases line up with TRBD1. Germline CDR1 is MNHNS and CDR2 is SASEGT. This CDR3 is 14 amino acids long. V dropped 8 bases and J dropped 8; count of bases not matched to a gene: 13. The CDR3 sequence: CASVMRTGQHGYTF. The CDR3 region has the DNA TGTGCCAGCGTCATGAGGACAGGGCAACACGGCTACACCTTC.

The DNA for the CDR3 is TGTGCCAGCAGGGGGGTAGGTGACAGGGTCACAGTGACTGAAGCTTTCTTT. This translates into CASRGVGDRVTVTEAFF. The gene calls are TRBV27 and TRBJ1-1, with 7 bases lining up with TRBD1. V dropped 6 bases and J dropped 5; count of bases not matched to a gene: 18. The length of the CDR3 is 17 residues. Germline loops: CDR1 MNHEY, CDR2 SMNVEV (reference sequence).

The chain employs TRBV5-1 and TRBJ1-2, with D uncertain. The germline gives CDR1 SGHRS, CDR2 YFSETQ. V lost 0 bases, J lost 4 bases, and 4 bases lay in between. This CDR3 region has 12 residues. CDR3 in amino acids: CASSLGGYGYTF. CDR3 nucleotide sequence: TGCGCCAGCAGCTTGGGCGGCTATGGCTACACCTTC.

The chain employs TRBV10-1 and TRBJ2-3; TRBD2 matches at 10 bases. Trimming took 8 bases from V and 1 from J; bases not matched to a gene: 15. The CDR3 is 18 residues long. The germline V gene has CDR1 WNHNN and CDR2 SYGVQD (reference sequence). CDR3 sequence reads: CASLRSTLAGGGTDTQYF. CDR3 DNA: TGCGCCAGCCTCAGATCGACATTAGCGGGGGGCGGCACAGATACGCAGTATTTT.

The J gene is TRBJ1-2, the V gene TRBV10-3, with D possibly TRBD1 on 6 matching bases. Germline V lookup: CDR1 ENHRY, CDR2 SYGVKD. This CDR3 has 17 residues. The germline V and J ends were trimmed by 3 bases and 4 bases, with 21 bases remaining between them. The CDR3 loop reads CAISDLDRGLESYGYTF. In nucleotides, the CDR3 is TGTGCCATCAGTGACCTAGATCGGGGGCTTGAGTCCTATGGCTACACCTTC.